Included here is one T cell receptor (beta chain) sequence, with context. The antigen remains undetermined. The data were taken from a study of T cells expressing NK-cell markers. In the study overall: Most of the eight sequenced donors tested HCMV-seropositive; one tested seronegative. Study-level results: The CD3+CD56-NKG2C+ fraction was also led by these clonotypes in a few donors. Whether expanded NKG2C+ T cell clones recognized HCMV stayed uncertain.

As the method of synthesis, 5'RACE template switching with UMIs yielded TCR beta cDNA. TCRdb processed the 5' RACE reads again and assigns one entry to each CDR3 protein, with no DNA. This sample's table has 5,000 to 6,500 distinct CDR3 sequences. The CDR3 consists of 15 residues. The germline V gene encodes CDR1 MNHEY and CDR2 SVGEGT. This TCR derives from a man between 18 and 29 years old in good health. The chain combines TRBV6-2 or TRBV6-3 with TRBJ2-6. The specimen sequenced was blood T cells: a sorted CD56 or NKG2C T cell subset, CD4+ or CD8+ T cells, or bulk PBMC T cells (not recorded which). CDR3 sequence reads: CASSYSGSGANVLTF.